A single sample is the source of the 27 T cell receptor beta chains below, sequenced in a study of blood T cells in healthy people across ages. The authors ran a second PCR of roughly 6 to 11 cycles using a sample-barcoded 5' primer and a J-beta primer mix. From the 5' RACE reads, TCRdb called clonotypes with MiXCR, one entry per CDR3 protein. The profile shows 1.5 million to 2 million distinct CDR3 sequences, 28% of them singletons. Sequencing was done on a sample of blood. These receptors came from a woman in her 30s in good health.

In regard to this clonotype: Relative to the germline gene, one junction end is altered; a read error may explain this. The J gene is TRBJ1-1, the V gene TRBV20-1; D is uncertain. This CDR3 contains 11 residues. Germline CDR1 is DFQATT and CDR2 is SNEGSKA (reference sequence). CDR3 residues: CRARRETEAFF. As DNA, the CDR3 is TGCAGGGCTAGGAGGGAAACTGAAGCTTTCTTT.

V usage is TRBV20-1 and J usage is TRBJ2-1, with D possibly being TRBD2 (6 bases). Trimming pared 5 bases from V and 10 bases from J, leaving 18 bases between. The CDR3 spans 13 residues. Looked up from germline, CDR1 is DFQATT and CDR2 is SNEGSKA (reference sequence). This CDR3 is CSAGNSGSVEQFF. CDR3 nucleotide sequence: TGCAGTGCTGGCAATAGCGGCAGCGTCGAGCAGTTCTTC.

This sequence joins TRBV5-1 and TRBJ2-5; 8 bases map to TRBD1. The ends lost 6 bases at V and 1 base at J; junction bases unmatched: 8. Germline-derived CDR1 and CDR2 are SGHRS and YFSETQ. The CDR3 spans 15 residues. The CDR3 DNA follows: TGCGCCAGCACCTTTCCCGGGACAGGCCAAGAGACCCAGTACTTC. Its protein product is CASTFPGTGQETQYF.

The chain combines TRBV28 with TRBJ2-1; 7 nucleotides line up with TRBD2. The CDR3 has 14 amino acids. Germline V lookup: CDR1 MDHEN, CDR2 SYDVKM. V trimming: 7 bases; J trimming: 8 bases; junction bases outside the gene matches: 11. This CDR3 is CASIWGGGGHEQFF. CDR3 DNA: TGTGCCAGCATATGGGGGGGGGGTGGCCATGAGCAGTTCTTC.

This clonotype came up a few times. One junction end disagrees with the germline gene, perhaps due to a read error. The gene calls are TRBV7-4 and TRBJ1-4; no clear D gene. This CDR3 spans 15 amino acids. Germline V gives CDR1 SGHVT, CDR2 SQSDAQ. The CDR3 DNA follows: TGTGCCAGCAACTTAGATCAGACAACTAATGAAAAACTGTTTTTT. This encodes CASNLDQTTNEKLFF.

This clonotype was counted at least ten times. The chain is built from TRBV27 and TRBJ2-1; 7 bases align to TRBD2. The length of the CDR3 is 16 residues. Germline CDR1 is MNHEY and CDR2 is SMNVEV (reference sequence). Germline trimming cut 5 bases from V and 5 bases from J; bases unmatched to any gene: 12. The CDR3 reads CASSRNLAAHNNEQFF. CDR3 DNA: TGTGCCAGCAGTCGCAACCTAGCGGCACATAACAATGAGCAGTTCTTC.

The sample holds a few counts of this clonotype. This chain joins TRBV12-3 or TRBV12-4 and TRBJ2-7, with D unresolved. V dropped 3 bases and J dropped 5 bases, with 14 bases sitting between them. This CDR3 is 14 amino acids long. The CDR3 nucleotides are TGTGCCAGCAGTTTGACCGGCGGCCGACACGAGCAGTACTTC. Protein: CASSLTGGRHEQYF.

This clonotype came up once. Being one base from a much bigger clone, this may be a read error. CDR3 sequence reads: CATGPDKGSGEQYF. The DNA of the CDR3 is TGTGCCACCGGTCCTGATAAGGGGTCGGGTGAGCAGTACTTC. The chain joins TRBV10-3 to TRBJ2-4; D is perhaps TRBD1 (5 bases). Germline loops: CDR1 ENHRY, CDR2 SYGVKD. V lost 10 bases, J lost 13 bases, and 26 bases lay in between. The CDR3 contains 14 residues.

The rearrangement links TRBV12-3 or TRBV12-4 to TRBJ1-5; D is undetermined. The CDR3 runs to 15 residues. Trimming cost V 3 bases and J 2 bases, with 11 bases left between them. CDR3 in DNA: TGTGCCAGCAGTTTCGCGGCCGGCGGCAATCAGCCCCAGCATTTT. Protein: CASSFAAGGNQPQHF.

This clonotype was detected many times. CDR3 sequence (DNA): TGCAGTGCTACCACCGCACTAGCGGGAGTTCTTGAGCAGTTCTTC. This codes for CSATTALAGVLEQFF. The V call is TRBV20-1, the J call TRBJ2-1, with 11 bases lining up with TRBD2. Germline CDR1 DFQATT, CDR2 SNEGSKA (reference sequence). The J segment lost 9 bases and the V segment lost 4 bases, leaving 11 bases of the junction unmatched. This CDR3 region has 15 residues.

The V and J genes are TRBV4-2 and TRBJ2-3; D tentatively fits TRBD1 or TRBD2 (5 bases each). The CDR3 sequence is 13 residues long. Looked up from germline, CDR1 is LGHNA and CDR2 is YNFKEQ. V dropped 9 bases and J dropped 6 bases, with 16 bases sitting between them. The CDR3 DNA sequence: TGTGCCAGGGGTCCGGGGCGGCGGGATACGCAGTATTTT. Amino acids: CARGPGRRDTQYF.

This clonotype was found many times. CDR3 bases: TGTGCCAGCAGCGTAACCTCCAGAGGTGAGCAGTACTTC. Translation gives CASSVTSRGEQYF. This chain connects TRBV9 to TRBJ2-7; D not resolved. CDR1 and CDR2 from the germline V gene are SGDLS and YYNGEE. The CDR3 length is 13 residues. The V end lost 1 base, the J end lost 7 bases, and 12 bases lay between the germline ends.

This clonotype was counted only a few times. The V and J genes are TRBV5-1 and TRBJ1-1; D perhaps matches TRBD1 (6 bases). Trimming stripped 3 bases from V and 4 bases from J, with 10 bases between. The CDR3 extends over 13 amino acids. CDR1 is SGHRS, CDR2 YFSETQ, per germline. This CDR3 reads CASSSGASTEAFF. The CDR3 coding sequence is TGCGCCAGCAGCTCAGGGGCTTCCACTGAAGCTTTCTTT.

The chain is built from TRBV5-6 and TRBJ2-1; tentatively, D is TRBD2 (5 bases). The germline CDR1 and CDR2 sequences are SGHDT and YYEEEE. V was shortened by 6 bases and J by 5 bases, with 15 bases between the two germline ends. CDR3 length equals 14 residues. CDR3 sequence (DNA): TGTGCCAGCAAACGTAGGCGGGCTAACAATGAGCAGTTCTTC. As protein: CASKRRRANNEQFF.

This clonotype was recorded many times. This chain links TRBV20-1 with TRBJ2-7, with TRBD2 identical over 11 bases. The CDR3 spans 13 residues. Trimming at V came to 6 bases and at J to 4 bases, leaving 5 bases not matched to a gene. From germline, CDR1 is DFQATT and CDR2 SNEGSKA (reference sequence). This CDR3 is CSAELAGDYEQYF. The CDR3 coding sequence is TGCAGTGCCGAACTAGCGGGAGATTACGAGCAGTACTTC.

The gene calls are TRBV20-1 and TRBJ2-1, with D tentatively TRBD1 (5 bases). The CDR3 length is 13 residues. Germline values: CDR1 DFQATT, CDR2 SNEGSKA (reference sequence). Between the trimmed V and J ends, which lost 7 bases and 5 bases, there was a span of 15 bases. CDR3 loop: CSVGQAINNEQFF. The CDR3 coding sequence is TGCAGTGTGGGGCAGGCGATTAACAATGAGCAGTTCTTC.

The table lists this clonotype with a count of one. The V call is TRBV25-1, the J call TRBJ2-7; 9 nucleotides align to TRBD2. CDR1 is MGHDK, CDR2 SYGVNS, per germline. This CDR3 spans 15 amino acids. Unmatched junction bases numbered 5, after V lost 1 base and J lost 4 bases. Written as DNA, the CDR3 is TGTGCCAGCAGTGAATGGCGGGGGGGCCCTTACGAGCAGTACTTC. Translated, it gives CASSEWRGGPYEQYF.

This sequence joins TRBV4-1 and TRBJ2-5; 9 bases line up with TRBD1. V dropped 0 bases and J dropped 11; count of bases not matched to a gene: 10. The CDR3 loop spans 15 amino acids. Germline loops: CDR1 MGHRA, CDR2 YSYEKL. The CDR3 loop is CASSQDYRGRRWQYF. The CDR3 bases are TGCGCCAGCAGCCAAGATTACAGGGGGCGAAGATGGCAGTACTTC.

As for this clonotype: A read error may explain this, as a much larger clone is one base away. This rearrangement joins TRBV29-1 to TRBJ2-4; D unresolved. The end of the DNA aligns better with TRBJ2-7, so the J call may be wrong. The CDR3 sequence is 11 residues long. CDR1 is SQVTM, CDR2 ANQGSEA, per germline. The CDR3 DNA reads TGCAGCGCTCAAGACTGCTACGAGCAGTACTTC. Translating gives CSAQDCYEQYF.

The genes are TRBV12-3 or TRBV12-4 and TRBJ2-1, with TRBD2 as a possible D gene (5 bases). CDR3 size: 16 residues. Between the trimmed V and J ends, which lost 8 bases and 0 bases, there was a span of 17 bases. CDR3 region: CASHPEGPSSYNEQFF. The CDR3 nucleotides read TGTGCCAGCCACCCTGAGGGCCCGAGCTCCTACAATGAGCAGTTCTTC.

This clonotype was seen a handful of times. The chain is built from TRBV20-1 and TRBJ1-5; D is unclear. The V end lost 6 bases, the J end lost 5 bases, and 11 bases lay between the germline ends. This CDR3 spans 12 amino acids. Looked up from germline, CDR1 is DFQATT and CDR2 is SNEGSKA (reference sequence). The CDR3: CSASTVDQPQHF. The DNA for the CDR3 is TGCAGTGCCTCGACTGTAGATCAGCCCCAGCATTTT.

Many counts were recorded for this clonotype. V and J are TRBV9 and TRBJ2-5; D is possibly TRBD1 or TRBD2 (6 bases each). The CDR3 consists of 15 residues. Trimming took 7 bases from V and 1 from J, leaving 17 bases between them. The V gene's germline CDR1 is SGDLS and CDR2 YYNGEE. The CDR3 region is CASSLTPGAQETQYF. Written as DNA, the CDR3 is TGTGCCAGCTCTCTAACCCCGGGGGCCCAAGAGACCCAGTACTTC.

This clonotype was counted at least ten times. This rearrangement joins TRBV7-2 to TRBJ2-5; perhaps TRBD2 as D (5 bases). The CDR3 contains 14 residues. V was pared by 8 bases and J by 1 base, with 14 bases between. Germline-derived CDR1 and CDR2 are SGHTA and FQGNSA. The CDR3 DNA sequence: TGTGCCAGCTCAGAGGCGGGTACCCAAGAGACCCAGTACTTC. This sequence encodes CASSEAGTQETQYF. The full variable domain, completed using reference TRBV7-2 and TRBJ2-5, is GAGVSQSPSNKVTEKGKDVELRCDPISGHTALYWYRQSLGQGLEFLIYFQGNSAPDKSGLPSDRFSAERTGGSVSTLTIQRTQQEDSAVYLCASSEAGTQETQYFGPGTRLLVL.

The chain is built from TRBV20-1 and TRBJ2-3; TRBD2 might be the D (6 bases). CDR1 is DFQATT and CDR2 is SNEGSKA in the germline V gene (reference sequence). V was cut by 5 bases and J by 0 bases, with 12 bases left in between. CDR3 length: 14 residues. This CDR3 reads CSAPASESTDTQYF. The CDR3 nucleotides are TGCAGTGCTCCGGCTAGCGAAAGCACAGATACGCAGTATTTT.

The chain carries TRBV20-1 and TRBJ1-2, with D unclear. This CDR3 is built from 10 residues. Trimming cost V 8 bases and J 4 bases, with 8 bases left between them. CDR1 is DFQATT and CDR2 is SNEGSKA in the germline V gene (reference sequence). Here the CDR3 reads CSSDRYGYTF. DNA of the CDR3: TGCAGTTCGGACCGCTATGGCTACACCTTC.

The V call is TRBV20-1, the J call TRBJ2-1; tentative D call: TRBD1 (6 bases). This CDR3 has 15 amino acids. Germline assignment: CDR1 DFQATT and CDR2 SNEGSKA (reference sequence). Trimming shortened V by 4 bases and J by 5 bases, and 18 bases separated the two germline ends. The CDR3 DNA sequence: TGCAGTGCTACCGGACAGAACAATCTCAACAATGAGCAGTTCTTC. Its protein product is CSATGQNNLNNEQFF.

The chain joins TRBV4-1 to TRBJ1-2; D is ambiguous. Trimming removed 0 bases from V and 7 bases from J, with 15 bases in between. The CDR3 covers 15 residues. Germline CDR1 reads MGHRA; CDR2 reads YSYEKL. The DNA for the CDR3 is TGCGCCAGCAGCCAAGACGGACGGGGTAAATTTGGCTACACCTTC. Protein: CASSQDGRGKFGYTF.